This is a list of T cell receptor beta chains from one sample in a study of blood T cell repertoires in COVID-19. Libraries were prepared by immunoSEQ multiplex PCR; TCRdb keeps only in-frame clonotypes and omits some of them. The sample lists 90,000 to 130,000 clones; 86% were seen once. Specimen: peripheral blood. The source of these receptors is a man aged 35 to 55 with acute or convalescent COVID-19. Both conserved end residues are trimmed from each CDR3. Fields, in order: V gene, J gene, D gene, CDR3 protein. A D gene is named only where the DNA matches it firmly.

TRBV6-2/TRBV6-3	TRBJ1-2	.	ASSIQLNYGYT
TRBV30	TRBJ1-4	.	AWSVQNFRFATNEKLF
TRBV6-5	TRBJ1-6	.	ASSSDRNSPLH
TRBV7-2	TRBJ1-1	.	ASSHWGGSTEAF
TRBV6-5	TRBJ2-3	.	ASSYQGSDTQY
TRBV9	TRBJ2-2	TRBD1	ASSPRGPGELF
TRBV30	TRBJ1-5	.	AWSHGNSNQPQH
TRBV5-4	TRBJ2-3	TRBD2	ASSGTSGRADTQY
TRBV19	TRBJ1-5	.	ASSIDGERGQPQH
TRBV7-3	TRBJ1-1	.	ASSFSPVNTEAF
TRBV5-1	TRBJ2-3	.	ASSPRQGPDTQY
TRBV19	TRBJ1-5	TRBD1	ASSIGGQGDHQPQH
TRBV19	TRBJ2-1	.	ASSIVKAGFDEQF
TRBV9	TRBJ1-5	TRBD1	ASSAGQGDYQPQH
TRBV11-2	TRBJ2-7	TRBD2	ASSLTGLAGGVDEQY
TRBV9	TRBJ1-1	.	ASSVRPGVGTEAF
TRBV12-3/TRBV12-4	TRBJ2-1	.	ASSTAYNEQF
TRBV10-3	TRBJ2-3	.	AIGPSTDTQY
TRBV24-1	TRBJ1-5	TRBD1	ATSDSGQPTDQPQH
TRBV4-3	TRBJ1-1	.	ASSHGGGTEAF
TRBV30	TRBJ1-2	.	AWSVGGGGYT
TRBV9	TRBJ1-1	.	ASSETASMNTEAF
TRBV5-6	TRBJ2-3	.	ASSLDGSAVDTQY
TRBV19	TRBJ2-1	TRBD2	ASSTGTSGGGGQF
TRBV3-1/TRBV3-2	TRBJ1-5	.	ASSQQVGQPQH
TRBV2	TRBJ1-2	.	ASSPPGDKYGYT
TRBV5-1	TRBJ1-6	TRBD1	ASSPMGQGSYNSPLH
TRBV30	TRBJ1-1	TRBD1	AWRTGVSSEAF
TRBV19	TRBJ1-2	TRBD1	ASTPQGVGGYT
TRBV19	TRBJ1-4	.	ASSSAGVGEKLF
TRBV7-6	TRBJ2-7	TRBD2	ASSLGATSGSYEQY
TRBV29-1	TRBJ1-2	.	SVDAGTAGYGYT
TRBV6-5	TRBJ1-1	.	ASSPGQNTEAF
TRBV6-5	TRBJ1-3	.	ASSYAGNSGNTIY
TRBV10-1	TRBJ1-3	.	ASSPEASGNTIY
TRBV19	TRBJ1-5	TRBD1	ASSMSWGQGNQPQH
TRBV12-3/TRBV12-4	TRBJ1-2	.	ASSTSTGLGYT
TRBV7-9	TRBJ1-2	TRBD1	ASSLLGTGLLYGYT
TRBV19	TRBJ1-1	TRBD1	ASSHRDRDSEAF
TRBV5-4	TRBJ1-1	TRBD1	ASSPPGQGYTEAF
TRBV5-1	TRBJ2-3	.	ASSLGEGPDTQY